This passage covers 15 T cell receptor beta chains from one sample sequenced in a study of blood T cell repertoires in COVID-19. Sequenced by immunoSEQ multiplex PCR; TCRdb stores in-frame clones only, minus some. The table includes about 190,000 clones, 80% to 85% detected once. What was sequenced was peripheral blood. The source of these receptors is a woman aged 40 to 55 with acute or convalescent COVID-19.

The CDR3 nucleotides are TGTGCCAGCAGCTCAACCGTCGTCAAACGGGGTGAAGCTTTCTTT. Protein: CASSSTVVKRGEAFF. The chain is built from TRBV6-5 and TRBJ1-1; D gene ambiguous. Trimming cost V 6 bases and J 7 bases, with 21 bases left between them. The CDR3 has 15 residues. Germline V gene data show CDR1 as MNHEY and CDR2 as SVGAGI.

A few counts support this clone. V is TRBV28 and J is TRBJ1-5; no clear D gene. V was pared by 2 bases and J by 3 bases, with 11 bases between. Germline V gives CDR1 MDHEN, CDR2 SYDVKM. The length of the CDR3 is 15 residues. This CDR3 is CASSLGYTDNQPQHF. CDR3 nucleotide sequence: TGTGCCAGCAGTTTAGGTTACACCGACAATCAGCCCCAGCATTTT.

This chain connects TRBV3-1 (or the pseudogene TRBV3-2) to TRBJ1-4, with D perhaps TRBD1 (6 bases). The CDR3 runs to 12 residues. Germline V lookup: CDR1 LGHDT, CDR2 YNNKEL (reference sequence). V was cut by 8 bases and J by 4 bases, with 8 bases left in between. CDR3: CASGQNNEKLFF. CDR3 nucleotide sequence: TGTGCCAGCGGACAGAATAATGAAAAACTGTTTTTT.

The chain combines TRBV7-9 with TRBJ2-5, with D possibly matching TRBD2 (5 bases). Per germline, CDR1 SEHNR and CDR2 FQNEAQ (reference sequence). This CDR3 is 15 amino acids long. Deletions cut 5 bases from V and 7 bases from J, with 20 bases between. CDR3 sequence: CASSPIDYGISTQYF. CDR3 DNA: TGTGCCAGCAGCCCAATAGACTATGGGATATCGACCCAGTACTTC.

The chain is built from TRBV29-1 and TRBJ1-5; the D is unclear. The CDR3 has 14 residues. The germline V gene encodes CDR1 SQVTM and CDR2 ANQGSEA. The V end was cut by 5 bases, the J end by 1 base, with 12 bases between. The CDR3 DNA follows: TGCAGCGTTAGCGAGGTAGGAAGCAATCAGCCCCAGCATTTT. Translating gives CSVSEVGSNQPQHF.

V and J are TRBV10-3 and TRBJ1-1; TRBD1 aligns across 7 bases. CDR1 is ENHRY and CDR2 is SYGVKD in the germline V gene. The CDR3 spans 14 residues. J was trimmed by 4 bases and V by 2 bases; bases with no gene match: 4. The CDR3: CAISEPNRGTEAFF. CDR3 nucleotide sequence: TGTGCCATCAGTGAGCCGAACAGGGGCACTGAAGCTTTCTTT.

The chain joins TRBV7-2 to TRBJ1-5; 8 nucleotides match TRBD1. V dropped 1 base and J dropped 6; count of bases not matched to a gene: 5. The CDR3 runs 15 residues. Looked up from germline, CDR1 is SGHTA and CDR2 is FQGNSA. CDR3 in DNA: TGTGCCAGCAGCTTAGGGCAGGGGGCAGGTCAGCCCCAGCATTTT. It is translated as CASSLGQGAGQPQHF.

J is TRBJ1-2 and V is TRBV5-1; 11 positions agree with TRBD1. The length of the CDR3 is 17 residues. The ends lost 4 bases at V and 6 bases at J; junction bases unmatched: 14. Germline V lookup: CDR1 SGHRS, CDR2 YFSETQ. CDR3 region: CASSPLLGTGGRDGYTF. For the CDR3, the DNA is TGCGCCAGCAGCCCCCTACTCGGGACAGGGGGACGGGATGGCTACACCTTC.

The V gene is TRBV28, the J gene TRBJ1-5; TRBD1 matches at 9 bases. The germline V gene encodes CDR1 MDHEN and CDR2 SYDVKM. V shed 5 bases, J shed 7 bases, and the junction held 6 bases outside the gene matches. The CDR3 consists of 14 residues. CDR3 in amino acids: CASSRQGGFQPQHF. The CDR3 nucleotides read TGTGCCAGCAGTCGACAGGGGGGATTCCAGCCCCAGCATTTT.

This chain uses TRBV10-1 with TRBJ2-4, with D perhaps matching TRBD2 (6 bases). Trimming took off 3 bases at V and 0 bases at J, with 21 bases between the two ends. The CDR3 runs to 19 residues. Germline CDR1 reads WNHNN; CDR2 reads SYGVQD (reference sequence). The CDR3 nucleotides are TGCGCCAGCAGTGATCGTCACCGCCGCGGGGAAGTAGCCAAAAACATTCAGTACTTC. Translation: CASSDRHRRGEVAKNIQYF.

The V and J genes are TRBV7-8 and TRBJ2-7; 14 nucleotides match TRBD2. After removal of 4 bases from V and 6 bases from J, the junction contained 2 bases not matched to a gene. There are 14 residues in the CDR3. Germline V gene sequence: CDR1 SGHVS, CDR2 FQNEAQ. The CDR3 DNA sequence: TGTGCCAGCAGCTCTGGACTAGCGGGAGGCGAGCAGTACTTC. It is translated as CASSSGLAGGEQYF.

The V gene is TRBV10-3, the J gene TRBJ2-7; a possible D gene is TRBD2 (5 bases). Trimming removed 11 bases from V and 3 bases from J, with 14 bases in between. The CDR3 is 12 amino acids. Germline lookup yields CDR1 ENHRY and CDR2 SYGVKD. This CDR3 reads CAVGSEYYEQYF. CDR3 nucleotide sequence: TGTGCCGTTGGTAGCGAATACTACGAGCAGTACTTC.

The gene calls are TRBV19 and TRBJ1-2; TRBD1 agrees at 11 bases. The germline V gene has CDR1 LNHDA and CDR2 SQIVND (reference sequence). V gave up 4 bases and J gave up 4 bases; unmatched junction bases: 8. This CDR3 comprises 16 residues. The CDR3 DNA reads TGTGCCAGTAGTACCTCCTGGACAGGGGGCTCCTATGGCTACACCTTC. It yields the protein CASSTSWTGGSYGYTF. Drawing the rest from reference TRBV19 and TRBJ1-2, the complete variable domain is DGGITQSPKYLFRKEGQNVTLSCEQNLNHDAMYWYRQDPGQGLRLIYYSQIVNDFQKGDIAEGYSVSREKKESFPLTVTSAQKNPTAFYLCASSTSWTGGSYGYTFGSGTRLTVV.

This sequence joins TRBV28 and TRBJ2-1; TRBD2 aligns across 9 bases. Per the germline V gene, CDR1 is MDHEN and CDR2 is SYDVKM. V trimming: 2 bases; J trimming: 6 bases; junction bases outside the gene matches: 8. The CDR3 contains 16 residues. The CDR3 nucleotides are TGTGCCAGCAGTTTACCGGCGGGGGGGCCTGGCAATGAGCAGTTCTTC. Its translation is CASSLPAGGPGNEQFF. The variable domain in full, completed from reference TRBV28 and TRBJ2-1, reads DVKVTQSSRYLVKRTGEKVFLECVQDMDHENMFWYRQDPGLGLRLIYFSYDVKMKEKGDIPEGYSVSREKKERFSLILESASTNQTSMYLCASSLPAGGPGNEQFFGPGTRLTVL.

The rearrangement links TRBV3-1 (or the pseudogene TRBV3-2) to TRBJ2-3, with D perhaps TRBD2 (6 bases). Germline CDR1 is LGHDT and CDR2 is YNNKEL (reference sequence). The CDR3 runs 16 residues. Trimming stripped 2 bases from V and 6 bases from J, with 18 bases between. CDR3 in DNA: TGTGCCAGCAGCCAACCAACTGGGGGGATTGCCGATACGCAGTATTTT. It codes for CASSQPTGGIADTQYF.